The 24 T cell receptor beta chains below all came from one sample that was sequenced in a study of blood T cell repertoires in COVID-19. The method was immunoSEQ multiplex PCR; TCRdb's version includes in-frame clones alone and lacks a portion of them. The sample has just under 85,000 clones, nearly 85% seen once; the top ten hold 25% to 30%. Specimen: peripheral blood. These receptor sequences come from a woman of 80 years or more with acute or convalescent COVID-19.

The chain has TRBV5-1 and TRBJ2-3; 10 nucleotides agree with TRBD1. In germline, CDR1 is SGHRS, CDR2 YFSETQ. Trimming at V came to 5 bases and at J to 1 base, leaving 7 bases not matched to a gene. The CDR3 contains 16 residues. The CDR3 here is CASRRGGTGGTDTQYF. The CDR3 DNA reads TGCGCCAGCAGAAGGGGAGGGACAGGGGGCACAGATACGCAGTATTTT. The full variable domain, its missing parts supplied by reference TRBV5-1 and TRBJ2-3, is KAGVTQTPRYLIKTRGQQVTLSCSPISGHRSVSWYQQTPGQGLQFLFEYFSETQRNKGNFPGRFSGRQFSNSRSEMNVSTLELGDSALYLCASRRGGTGGTDTQYFGPGTRLTVL.

The chain employs TRBV6-5 and TRBJ2-2; the match to TRBD2 covers 7 bases. With 10 bases clipped from V and 6 bases from J, the junction kept 11 bases outside the gene matches. Germline V gives CDR1 MNHEY, CDR2 SVGAGI. CDR3 length: 14 amino acids. The CDR3 here is CATQGRGDAGELFF. As DNA, the CDR3 is TGTGCCACCCAAGGGAGGGGAGATGCCGGGGAGCTGTTTTTT.

The chain employs TRBV3-1 (or the pseudogene TRBV3-2) and TRBJ2-3, with 15 bases that match TRBD2. This CDR3 is built from 19 residues. Trimming took 4 bases from V and 0 from J; bases not matched to a gene: 8. Germline CDR1 reads LGHDT; CDR2 reads YNNKEL (reference sequence). The DNA of the CDR3 is TGTGCCAGCAGCCGGGGACTAGCGGGAGGCCAAACTAGCACAGATACGCAGTATTTT. Protein product: CASSRGLAGGQTSTDTQYF.

The chain combines TRBV6-2 or TRBV6-3 with TRBJ2-7, with D perhaps matching TRBD2 (7 bases). Germline V CDR1 and CDR2: MNHEY, SVGEGT. The CDR3 sequence is 14 residues long. V dropped 3 bases and J dropped 8 bases, with 17 bases sitting between them. Here the CDR3 DNA reads TGTGCCAGCAGTTATGCGGGGGCCCCCTTGAAGCAGTACTTC. Protein sequence: CASSYAGAPLKQYF.

The V gene is TRBV7-2, the J gene TRBJ2-3; 7 nucleotides agree with TRBD2. The germline V gene has CDR1 SGHTA and CDR2 FQGNSA. The CDR3 runs to 16 residues. V gave up 1 base and J gave up 0 bases; unmatched junction bases: 4. The CDR3 nucleotides read TGTGCCAGCAGCTTAGGGGTTAGCGGGAGCACAGATACGCAGTATTTT. Its translation: CASSLGVSGSTDTQYF. The complete variable domain, with remaining parts taken from reference TRBV7-2 and TRBJ2-3, reads GAGVSQSPSNKVTEKGKDVELRCDPISGHTALYWYRQSLGQGLEFLIYFQGNSAPDKSGLPSDRFSAERTGGSVSTLTIQRTQQEDSAVYLCASSLGVSGSTDTQYFGPGTRLTVL.

This clone was seen a handful of times. V usage is TRBV11-3 and J usage is TRBJ2-3; the match to TRBD2 covers 7 bases. CDR1 and CDR2 from the germline V gene are SGHNT and YENEEA. V gave up 0 bases and J gave up 4 bases; unmatched junction bases: 4. The CDR3 has 15 amino acids. The CDR3 DNA follows: TGTGCCAGCAGCTTAGATGTGGCGGGGGCAGATACGCAGTATTTT. This codes for CASSLDVAGADTQYF.

The V call is TRBV19, the J call TRBJ2-3; tentative D call: TRBD2 (5 bases). V gave up 7 bases and J gave up 9 bases, with 14 bases separating them. CDR1 and CDR2 (germline): LNHDA, SQIVND (reference sequence). The CDR3 runs to 12 residues. CDR3 residues: CASTSPGSTQYF. The DNA of the CDR3 is TGTGCCAGTACCTCCCCGGGATCCACGCAGTATTTT. The whole variable domain, remainder taken from reference TRBV19 and TRBJ2-3, is DGGITQSPKYLFRKEGQNVTLSCEQNLNHDAMYWYRQDPGQGLRLIYYSQIVNDFQKGDIAEGYSVSREKKESFPLTVTSAQKNPTAFYLCASTSPGSTQYFGPGTRLTVL.

This clone was detected only a few times. The chain is built from TRBV6-5 and TRBJ2-4; D might be TRBD1 (6 bases). Germline V CDR1 and CDR2: MNHEY, SVGAGI. This CDR3 has 12 residues. Trimming took off 5 bases at V and 8 bases at J, with 10 bases between the two ends. The CDR3 protein is CASSPGVDIQYF. In nucleotides, the CDR3 is TGTGCCAGCAGTCCAGGGGTGGACATTCAGTACTTC.

J is TRBJ1-1 and V is TRBV19; tentatively, D is TRBD1 (5 bases). Germline V CDR1 and CDR2: LNHDA, SQIVND (reference sequence). Trimming pared 3 bases from V and 4 bases from J, leaving 12 bases between. This CDR3 has 14 amino acids. The chain's CDR3 is CASSIAGGGTEAFF. The CDR3 nucleotides are TGTGCCAGTAGTATCGCGGGGGGGGGCACTGAAGCTTTCTTT.

The chain recombines TRBV15 with TRBJ2-1; TRBD2 agrees at 12 bases. Germline V gives CDR1 LNHNV, CDR2 YYDKDF (reference sequence). V trimming: 4 bases; J trimming: 9 bases; junction bases outside the gene matches: 7. CDR3 length: 15 amino acids. The CDR3, as DNA: TGTGCCACCAGCACCTCTAGCGGGAGGGCCGCTGAGCAGTTCTTC. Amino acid sequence: CATSTSSGRAAEQFF.

J is TRBJ1-3 and V is TRBV10-3; 10 bases are a match to TRBD1. Trimming cost V 1 base and J 1 base; bases outside gene matches: 1. The germline CDR1 and CDR2 sequences are ENHRY and SYGVKD. CDR3 length equals 16 residues. CDR3: CAISEWDRGSGNTIYF. CDR3 coding DNA: TGTGCCATCAGTGAGTGGGACAGGGGTTCTGGAAACACCATATATTTT.

This chain connects TRBV5-1 to TRBJ2-2; the match to TRBD1 covers 9 bases. After removal of 4 bases from V and 3 bases from J, the junction contained 7 bases not matched to a gene. Germline V gene sequence: CDR1 SGHRS, CDR2 YFSETQ. This CDR3 comprises 16 residues. CDR3 nucleotides: TGCGCCAGCAGCGCGTCACAGGGGGCCGACACCGGGGAGCTGTTTTTT. The encoded protein is CASSASQGADTGELFF.

This chain joins TRBV28 and TRBJ1-4, with D unresolved. V lost 3 bases to trimming and J lost 8 bases, with 16 bases between them. The CDR3 has 15 amino acids. CDR1 MDHEN and CDR2 SYDVKM come from the germline V gene. DNA of the CDR3: TGTGCCAGCAGTTTTCGAAGGGCGGGTGAGGAAAAACTGTTTTTT. This gives the protein CASSFRRAGEEKLFF.

This clone was observed a handful of times. This rearrangement joins TRBV7-9 to TRBJ2-7, with 8 bases that match TRBD1. This CDR3 is built from 16 residues. V shed 1 base and J 5 bases; nucleotides not matched to a gene: 10. Germline V lookup: CDR1 SEHNR, CDR2 FQNEAQ (reference sequence). DNA of the CDR3: TGTGCCAGCAGCTTAGGAGAGACAGGGGCGGAGGACGAGCAGTACTTC. Protein: CASSLGETGAEDEQYF.

The sample holds many counts of this clone. The genes are TRBV18 and TRBJ2-2, with 9 positions matching TRBD1. The V gene's germline CDR1 is KGHSH and CDR2 LQKENI. The CDR3 is 15 residues long. Germline trimming cut 1 base from V and 6 bases from J; bases unmatched to any gene: 3. The CDR3: CASSPRTGEAGELFF. The CDR3 region has the DNA TGTGCCAGCTCACCACGGACAGGGGAGGCCGGGGAGCTGTTTTTT.

The CDR3 sequence is CASTSGRLPYEQYF. In nucleotides, the CDR3 is TGTGCCAGCACTAGCGGGAGATTACCTTACGAGCAGTACTTC. The chain joins TRBV6-5 to TRBJ2-7; TRBD2 matches 10 bases. Unmatched junction bases numbered 7, after V lost 7 bases and J lost 4 bases. Germline lookup yields CDR1 MNHEY and CDR2 SVGAGI. The CDR3 has 14 residues.

On this clone: Different DNA sequences within this sample yield the same CDR3. The chain is built from TRBV18 and TRBJ2-7, with D tentatively TRBD2 (6 bases). The CDR3 covers 15 residues. V was trimmed by 3 bases and J by 1 base, leaving 13 bases between them. Germline V lookup: CDR1 KGHSH, CDR2 LQKENI. In DNA, the CDR3 is TGTGCCAGCTCACCTAGGACCGGAGGGTCCTACGAGCAGTACTTC. Protein: CASSPRTGGSYEQYF.

This chain links TRBV7-9 with TRBJ2-3; 9 bases agree with TRBD2. Germline V gene lookup returns CDR1 SEHNR and CDR2 FQNEAQ (reference sequence). Losses at the gene ends were 5 bases for V and 6 bases for J; bases not matched to a gene: 12. The CDR3 sequence is 16 residues long. For the CDR3, the DNA is TGTGCCAGCAGCACCGGGACTAGCTTTTTGGGGGATACGCAGTATTTT. It yields the protein CASSTGTSFLGDTQYF.

The chain links TRBV11-3 to TRBJ2-5, with no clear D. The CDR3 has 13 residues. The germline V and J ends were trimmed by 4 bases and 4 bases, with 10 bases remaining between them. Germline CDR1 and CDR2: SGHNT and YENEEA. CDR3 coding DNA: TGTGCCAGCAGCTCGGGTTTTCGAGAGACCCAGTACTTC. This gives the protein CASSSGFRETQYF.

The chain employs TRBV6-4 and TRBJ2-3; 11 bases match TRBD2. Germline V CDR1 and CDR2: MRHNA, SNTAGT. Trimming at V came to 6 bases and at J to 5 bases, leaving 10 bases not matched to a gene. The CDR3 consists of 16 residues. CDR3 residues: CASSPRLAGTVDTQYF. CDR3 DNA: TGTGCCAGCAGCCCCAGACTAGCGGGAACGGTAGATACGCAGTATTTT.

The chain uses TRBV6-5 and TRBJ2-1; 14 nucleotides line up with TRBD2. In germline, CDR1 is MNHEY, CDR2 SVGAGI. The CDR3 is 15 amino acids. V shed 5 bases and J 8 bases; nucleotides not matched to a gene: 5. The CDR3 sequence: CASSPGTSGSHEQFF. Written as DNA, the CDR3 is TGTGCCAGCAGTCCCGGGACTAGCGGGAGCCATGAGCAGTTCTTC.

The V and J genes are TRBV3-1 (or the pseudogene TRBV3-2) and TRBJ2-7; a weak D match, TRBD1 (6 bases). Germline-derived CDR1 and CDR2 are LGHDT and YNNKEL (reference sequence). The V and J ends lost 3 bases and 3 bases respectively, with 18 bases between them. CDR3 length equals 16 residues. The CDR3 nucleotides read TGTGCCAGCAGCCATTTATTCGGGACAATAATCTACGAGCAGTACTTC. It specifies CASSHLFGTIIYEQYF.

The chain has TRBV2 and TRBJ2-2; 13 bases map to TRBD2. CDR3 size: 18 residues. Germline-derived CDR1 and CDR2 are SNHLY and FYNNEI. The V and J ends lost 0 bases and 2 bases, in that order; junction bases with no gene match: 3. CDR3: CASSEAWTSGRNTGELFF. Here the CDR3 DNA reads TGTGCCAGCAGTGAAGCTTGGACTAGCGGGAGAAACACCGGGGAGCTGTTTTTT.

This clone was picked up a small number of times. The chain uses TRBV19 and TRBJ2-1; TRBD2 aligns across 12 bases. The CDR3 spans 16 residues. Germline CDR1 reads LNHDA; CDR2 reads SQIVND (reference sequence). The V segment lost 2 bases and the J segment 9 bases; nucleotides outside the gene matches: 8. The CDR3 coding sequence is TGTGCCAGTAGTATAAACCTAGCGGGAGGGCCCAGTGAGCAGTTCTTC. It codes for CASSINLAGGPSEQFF.